This T cell receptor (beta chain) was sequenced in a study of cytomegalovirus exposure and HLA in healthy donors. Study conclusions and caveats: DRB1 had the most TCR associations and HLA-C the fewest, a later analysis found, with rates varying by HLA locus. TCR beta chains associated with HLA were, in a later analysis, more clonally expanded than equally common others.

PCR involved 60 Vbeta and 13 Jbeta primers. Measured with immunoSEQ multiplex PCR; TCRdb has only the in-frame clones, and not every one. The sample has over 150,000 clones; roughly 85% are singletons. A single count supports this clone. Antigen unknown. J was trimmed by 5 bases and V by 3 bases; bases with no gene match: 3. The CDR3 length is 14 residues. In germline, CDR1 is KGHSH, CDR2 LQKENI. Material for sequencing was PBMCs. The chain uses TRBV18 and TRBJ2-5; 10 bases are a match to TRBD2. The TCR sequence derives from a woman between 50 and 59 years old in good health and CMV-seronegative. This CDR3 is CASSPLLAGETQYF. The DNA for the CDR3 is TGTGCCAGCTCACCCTTACTAGCGGGGGAGACCCAGTACTTC.